These 2 T cell receptor beta chains originate from one sample sequenced in a study of blood T cells in healthy people across ages. A second PCR of roughly 6 to 12 cycles used a sample-barcoded 5' primer and a J-beta primer mix. A single record per CDR3 protein comes from TCRdb applying MiXCR to the 5' RACE reads. In the table there are 700,000 to 900,000 distinct CDR3 sequences, roughly 50% of which are singletons. Sequenced sample: blood. Receptor source: an elderly man in good health.

This clonotype was detected only a few times. This rearrangement joins TRBV20-1 to TRBJ2-6; TRBD2 matches 14 bases. J lost 1 base, V lost 3 bases, and 5 bases had no gene match. Germline V gene sequence: CDR1 DFQATT, CDR2 SNEGSKA (reference sequence). The CDR3 sequence is 18 residues long. Written as DNA, the CDR3 is TGCAGTGCTAGCCCCGGGACTAGCGGGAGTTCTGGGGCCAACGTCCTGACTTTC. Translating gives CSASPGTSGSSGANVLTF.

The chain has TRBV7-6 and TRBJ2-1, with D possibly TRBD1 on 5 matching bases. Germline assignment: CDR1 SGHVS and CDR2 FNYEAQ. The CDR3 length is 15 residues. V shed 7 bases and J shed 6 bases, with 19 bases lying between them. This chain's CDR3 is CASNTGWGRGNEQFF. The CDR3 DNA follows: TGTGCCAGCAACACCGGTTGGGGCAGAGGCAATGAGCAGTTCTTC.